This T cell receptor beta chain was obtained from a study of blood T cell repertoires in COVID-19. V lost 5 bases and J lost 8, with 10 bases in between. The CDR3 spans 12 residues. Germline CDR1 is LNHDA and CDR2 is SQIVND (reference sequence). Methods used by the authors: Cell counts per sample came from amplifying reference gene primers. The data were produced by immunoSEQ multiplex PCR, yet TCRdb's version contains in-frame clones alone and is incomplete. V and J calls and clone size are as listed in that table; D and trimming were resolved from the DNA. Of roughly 250,000 clones in the sample, 70% to 90% were seen once.

Sequenced input: peripheral blood. The gene calls are TRBV19 and TRBJ1-5; D remains ambiguous. This sequence was found in a woman aged 55-69 years with active or convalescent COVID-19. The CDR3 nucleotides are TGTGCCAGTAGTTTCGGAGGTGAGCCCCAGCATTTT. Residues: CASSFGGEPQHF.